Reported below is one T cell receptor (beta chain). The antigen remains unidentified. The sample is drawn from a study of cytomegalovirus exposure and HLA in healthy donors. Study-wide results and limits: In vitro checks showed that a few CMV-associated chains really do target CMV antigens. Both high specificity and high sensitivity reportedly marked the classifier's diagnosis of cytomegalovirus status.

The study ran its PCR with 60 Vbeta and 13 Jbeta primers. Produced via immunoSEQ multiplex PCR; TCRdb's table is partial and in-frame only. The sample lists about 130,000 clones, roughly 78% seen once, with around 9.9% in the top ten. The specimen sequenced was PBMCs. The receptor's source is a man aged 25 to 45 in good health and CMV-seropositive.

The CDR3: CASSDGRRLYNEQFF. The CDR3 DNA is TGCGCCAGCAGCGACGGGAGGCGTCTCTACAATGAGCAGTTCTTC. V is TRBV4-3 and J is TRBJ2-1, with 7 bases lining up with TRBD2. J gave up 3 bases and V 5 bases, and 7 bases lay outside the gene matches. The CDR3 is made up of 15 amino acids. CDR1 is LGHNA, CDR2 YSLEER, per germline.